These 16 T cell receptor beta chains were sequenced from one sample in a study of cytomegalovirus exposure and HLA in healthy donors. Measured with immunoSEQ multiplex PCR; TCRdb has only the in-frame clones, and not every one. The table shows some 290,000 clones, with roughly 87% occurring only once. Material for sequencing was PBMCs. These receptors all come from a man aged 25 to 45 in good health and CMV-seronegative.

CDR3 sequence reads: CASSVETGSSEQYF. In nucleotides, the CDR3 is TGTGCCAGCAGCGTTGAGACAGGGTCGAGCGAGCAGTACTTC. V usage is TRBV9 and J usage is TRBJ2-7; 7 nucleotides align to TRBD1. The CDR3 sequence is 14 residues long. V shed 2 bases and J 6 bases; nucleotides not matched to a gene: 8. Germline values: CDR1 SGDLS, CDR2 YYNGEE.

V and J are TRBV27 and TRBJ2-7, with TRBD2 matching 9 bases. CDR3 size: 17 residues. CDR1 and CDR2 (germline): MNHEY, SMNVEV (reference sequence). The V segment lost 5 bases and the J segment 2 bases; nucleotides outside the gene matches: 13. CDR3 sequence (DNA): TGTGCCAGCAGTCCCCCGACTAGCGGATTGTTCACCTACGAGCAGTACTTC. It yields the protein CASSPPTSGLFTYEQYF.

The rearrangement uses TRBV12-5 and TRBJ2-5; the match to TRBD1 covers 12 bases. V lost 7 bases to trimming and J lost 3 bases; unmatched junction nucleotides: 6. The CDR3 extends over 15 amino acids. Germline loops: CDR1 LGHNT, CDR2 FRNRAP. The CDR3 sequence is CASAMGQGAKETQYF. CDR3 sequence (DNA): TGTGCTAGTGCCATGGGACAGGGGGCTAAAGAGACCCAGTACTTC.

The chain joins TRBV6-5 to TRBJ1-4; a weak D match, TRBD1 (6 bases). This CDR3 region has 15 residues. Trimming removed 5 bases from V and 8 bases from J, with 18 bases in between. In germline, CDR1 is MNHEY, CDR2 SVGAGI. CDR3 DNA: TGTGCCAGCAGTCACGTCGGGGGGCAGGACGAAAAACTGTTTTTT. The encoded protein is CASSHVGGQDEKLFF.

The V gene is TRBV6-5, the J gene TRBJ2-3, with 8 bases fitting TRBD1. The CDR3 has 14 residues. Germline assignment: CDR1 MNHEY and CDR2 SVGAGI. V trimming: 4 bases; J trimming: 1 base; junction bases outside the gene matches: 1. CDR3 sequence reads: CASSSGQGTDTQYF. For the CDR3, the DNA is TGTGCCAGCAGTTCGGGACAGGGCACAGATACGCAGTATTTT.

This sequence joins TRBV7-8 and TRBJ2-3; D is ambiguous. The CDR3 contains 14 residues. V shed 4 bases and J shed 2 bases, with 10 bases lying between them. Germline V gene data show CDR1 as SGHVS and CDR2 as FQNEAQ. The CDR3 is CASSSKDFTDTQYF. Written as DNA, the CDR3 is TGTGCCAGCAGCTCAAAAGACTTCACAGATACGCAGTATTTT.

This clone occurred once. The chain is built from TRBV19 and TRBJ2-6; D call uncertain. The V gene's germline CDR1 is LNHDA and CDR2 SQIVND (reference sequence). The CDR3 extends over 13 amino acids. Trimming shortened V by 5 bases and J by 2 bases, and 4 bases separated the two germline ends. The CDR3 coding sequence is TGTGCCAGTAGTCCCACTGGGGCCAACGTCCTGACTTTC. This sequence encodes CASSPTGANVLTF.

The V and J genes are TRBV9 and TRBJ1-1; D remains ambiguous. The CDR3 sequence is 16 residues long. V was pared by 0 bases and J by 0 bases, with 12 bases between. The V gene's germline CDR1 is SGDLS and CDR2 YYNGEE. The CDR3 reads CASSVVPAGLNTEAFF. CDR3 sequence (DNA): TGTGCCAGCAGCGTAGTCCCGGCGGGTCTGAACACTGAAGCTTTCTTT. Combining the CDR3 with reference TRBV9 and TRBJ1-1 gives the whole variable domain DSGVTQTPKHLITATGQRVTLRCSPRSGDLSVYWYQQSLDQGLQFLIQYYNGEERAKGNILERFSAQQFPDLHSELNLSSLELGDSALYFCASSVVPAGLNTEAFFGQGTRLTVV.

The chain couples TRBV6-6 to TRBJ1-2; D is possibly TRBD1 (6 bases). The germline V and J ends were trimmed by 0 bases and 10 bases, with 12 bases remaining between them. CDR1 and CDR2 (germline): MNHNY, SVGAGI (reference sequence). The CDR3 has 13 residues. The CDR3 DNA is TGTGCCAGCAGTTACTCGACGGACAGCTACTACACCTTC. It codes for CASSYSTDSYYTF.

The chain links TRBV6-7 to TRBJ2-7, with D possibly TRBD1 on 5 matching bases. TRBV6-7 is reported as an ORF; its role is uncertain. The CDR3 consists of 16 residues. Deletions cut 6 bases from V and 0 bases from J, with 18 bases between. The CDR3 nucleotides read TGTGCCAGCAGCCCCATCGACGGACAAAGCTCCTACGAGCAGTACTTC. Protein product: CASSPIDGQSSYEQYF.

This clone is a singleton in its sample. V and J are TRBV2 and TRBJ1-5; TRBD1 matches 7 bases. V was clipped by 4 bases and J by 2 bases; unmatched bases: 8. The germline gives CDR1 SNHLY, CDR2 FYNNEI. This CDR3 is built from 16 residues. The CDR3 protein is CASSGSTGAGNQPQHF. CDR3 nucleotides: TGTGCCAGCAGTGGGTCTACAGGGGCTGGCAATCAGCCCCAGCATTTT. The full variable domain, completed using reference TRBV2 and TRBJ1-5, is EPEVTQTPSHQVTQMGQEVILRCVPISNHLYFYWYRQILGQKVEFLVSFYNNEISEKSEIFDDQFSVERPDGSNFTLKIRSTKLEDSAMYFCASSGSTGAGNQPQHFGDGTRLSIL.

The chain links TRBV5-6 to TRBJ2-1, with 9 bases matching TRBD1. This CDR3 contains 14 residues. Germline values: CDR1 SGHDT, CDR2 YYEEEE. After removal of 0 bases from V and 7 bases from J, the junction contained 2 bases not matched to a gene. In DNA, the CDR3 is TGTGCCAGCAGCTTGGGGACAGGGGTGAATGAGCAGTTCTTC. Translated, it gives CASSLGTGVNEQFF.

This chain uses TRBV5-1 with TRBJ1-4; D unclear. There are 14 residues in the CDR3. Germline V gene sequence: CDR1 SGHRS, CDR2 YFSETQ. Trimming removed 2 bases from V and 7 bases from J, with 12 bases in between. In DNA, the CDR3 is TGCGCCAGCAGCTTCGATGGAGGTCTTGAAAAACTGTTTTTT. Protein sequence: CASSFDGGLEKLFF.

Here the CDR3 reads CASSELWHNEQFF. The CDR3 bases are TGTGCCAGCAGTGAATTGTGGCACAATGAGCAGTTCTTC. The chain carries TRBV6-1 and TRBJ2-1; D gene ambiguous. Trimming took off 2 bases at V and 5 bases at J, with 7 bases between the two ends. Germline CDR1 reads MNHNS; CDR2 reads SASEGT. This CDR3 is 13 amino acids long.

The chain couples TRBV11-2 to TRBJ2-7, with TRBD1 as a possible D gene (6 bases). This CDR3 is built from 14 residues. Germline V gene sequence: CDR1 SGHAT, CDR2 FQNNGV. With 6 bases removed from V and 2 bases from J, the gap between germline ends came to 14 bases. CDR3 in DNA: TGTGCCAGCAGGAACAGGGAATCCGCCTACGAGCAGTACTTC. It yields the protein CASRNRESAYEQYF.

The genes are TRBV9 and TRBJ1-4; tentatively, D is TRBD1 (5 bases). The V and J ends lost 3 bases and 13 bases respectively, with 13 bases between them. The CDR3 has 12 residues. In germline, CDR1 is SGDLS, CDR2 YYNGEE. The CDR3 coding sequence is TGTGCCAGCAGCGCGGGGGGAGGGTTACTGTTTTTT. It is translated as CASSAGGGLLFF.